This TCR beta chain is drawn from a study of blood T cells in healthy people across ages. The second PCR ran roughly 6 to 12 cycles with a sample-barcoded 5' primer and J-beta primers. TCRdb analysed the 5' RACE reads with MiXCR anew, one entry per CDR3 protein. This table has hundreds of thousands of distinct CDR3 sequences, around two fifths appearing once. As to this clonotype: Its target is unknown.

Overall study findings and caveats: A roughly linear age-dependent decrease characterized TCR beta diversity per million T cells. Researchers report that TCR beta diversity correlated strongly with naive T cell percentage.

This CDR3 comprises 13 residues. With V trimmed by 3 bases and J by 9 bases, 6 bases remained unmatched. The germline gives CDR1 SQVTM, CDR2 ANQGSEA. The gene calls are TRBV29-1 and TRBJ2-1, with 9 bases matching TRBD1. The sample was blood. This receptor was obtained from a man in his fifties or sixties in good health. The CDR3 coding sequence is TGCAGCGTTGAGACAGGGGGGGACGGTGAGCAGTTCTTC. Its protein product is CSVETGGDGEQFF.